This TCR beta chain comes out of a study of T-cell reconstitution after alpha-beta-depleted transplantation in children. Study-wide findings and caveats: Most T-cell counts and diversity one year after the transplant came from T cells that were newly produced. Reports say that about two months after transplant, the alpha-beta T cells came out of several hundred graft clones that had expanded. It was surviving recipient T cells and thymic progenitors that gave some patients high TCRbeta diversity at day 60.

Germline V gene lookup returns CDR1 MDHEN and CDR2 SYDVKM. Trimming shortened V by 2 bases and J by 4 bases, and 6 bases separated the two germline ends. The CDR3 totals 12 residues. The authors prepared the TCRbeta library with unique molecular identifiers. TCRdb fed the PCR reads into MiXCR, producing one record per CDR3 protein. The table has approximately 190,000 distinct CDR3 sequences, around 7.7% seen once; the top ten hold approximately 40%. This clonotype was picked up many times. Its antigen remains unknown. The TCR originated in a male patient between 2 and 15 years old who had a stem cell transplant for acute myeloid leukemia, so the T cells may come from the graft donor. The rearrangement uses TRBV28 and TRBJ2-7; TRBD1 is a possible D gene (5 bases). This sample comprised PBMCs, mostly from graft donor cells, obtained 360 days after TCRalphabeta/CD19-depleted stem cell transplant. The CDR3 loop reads CASSLTGYEQYV. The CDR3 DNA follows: TGTGCCAGCAGTTTAACAGGATACGAGCAGTACGTC.